A selection of T cell receptor beta chains follows, all from one sample in a study of lung T cells in sarcoidosis with Löfgren's syndrome. MiXCR was run by TCRdb on the reads, yielding one entry per CDR3 protein. The top ten clones hold about 3.8% of a sample with roughly 20,000 distinct CDR3 sequences, less than 25% of them seen once. Sequencing was performed on CD4+ T cells from PBMCs. Receptors originate from a human donor with sarcoidosis (Löfgren's syndrome or another form), or a control subject (not recorded which). Each CDR3 is given with its conserved first and last residue. Each record gives: V gene, D gene, clone size, J gene, CDR3 protein, CDR3 DNA. The D gene is left open where the match is weak. For some rows the clone size is stated as once, few or many, or as a class when expanded; others skip it.

V gene: TRBV28; D gene: NA; clone size: medium-sized; J gene: TRBJ2-1; CDR3 protein: CASRIKILRDNSYNEQFF; CDR3 DNA: TGTGCCAGCAGAATAAAAATACTCCGGGACAACTCCTACAATGAGCAGTTCTTC
V gene: TRBV28; D gene: NA; clone size: many; J gene: TRBJ1-1; CDR3 protein: CAARRGINTEAFF; CDR3 DNA: TGTGCCGCACGGAGGGGGATCAACACTGAAGCTTTCTTT
V gene: TRBV19; D gene: NA; clone size: many; J gene: TRBJ2-1; CDR3 protein: CASSIGGAADEQFF; CDR3 DNA: TGTGCCAGTAGTATTGGGGGGGCAGCGGATGAGCAGTTCTTC
V gene: TRBV19; D gene: TRBD1; clone size: NA; J gene: TRBJ1-5; CDR3 protein: CASSTTRDRALPGNQPQHF; CDR3 DNA: TGTGCCAGTAGTACTACCCGGGACAGGGCCCTTCCTGGCAATCAGCCCCAGCATTTT
V gene: TRBV7-2; D gene: TRBD1; clone size: NA; J gene: TRBJ1-4; CDR3 protein: CASSHSGTVEKLFF; CDR3 DNA: TGTGCCAGCAGCCACTCTGGGACAGTCGAAAAACTGTTTTTT
V gene: TRBV30; D gene: TRBD1; clone size: NA; J gene: TRBJ2-5; CDR3 protein: CAWSVPGQGRETQYF; CDR3 DNA: TGTGCCTGGAGTGTACCGGGACAGGGAAGAGAGACCCAGTACTTC
V gene: TRBV27; D gene: TRBD1; clone size: medium-sized; J gene: TRBJ2-7; CDR3 protein: CASSFRDSDYEQYF; CDR3 DNA: TGTGCCAGCAGTTTCCGGGACAGCGACTACGAGCAGTACTTC
V gene: TRBV3-1; D gene: NA; clone size: NA; J gene: TRBJ2-1; CDR3 protein: CTSSQVPPLVGEINEQFF; CDR3 DNA: TGTACCAGCAGCCAAGTTCCTCCTTTAGTGGGAGAGATCAATGAGCAGTTCTTC
V gene: TRBV5-5; D gene: NA; clone size: once; J gene: TRBJ1-1; CDR3 protein: CASSGSAGHPIAFF; CDR3 DNA: TGTGCCAGCAGCGGTAGTGCGGGGCACCCAATAGCTTTCTTT
V gene: TRBV29-1; D gene: TRBD1; clone size: NA; J gene: TRBJ2-1; CDR3 protein: CSVDRGQIGNEQFF; CDR3 DNA: TGCAGCGTTGATAGGGGGCAGATCGGCAATGAGCAGTTCTTC
V gene: TRBV4-1; D gene: NA; clone size: few; J gene: TRBJ2-1; CDR3 protein: CASSQDRTSAAYNEQFF; CDR3 DNA: TGCGCCAGCAGCCAAGACCGAACTAGTGCGGCCTACAATGAGCAGTTCTTC
V gene: TRBV19; D gene: NA; clone size: NA; J gene: TRBJ2-1; CDR3 protein: CASSLGGKQFF; CDR3 DNA: TGTGCCAGTAGCCTAGGGGGTAAGCAGTTCTTC
V gene: TRBV6-1; D gene: TRBD1; clone size: many; J gene: TRBJ1-5; CDR3 protein: CASSGTGGYSNQPQHF; CDR3 DNA: TGTGCCAGCAGTGGGACAGGCGGCTATAGCAATCAGCCCCAGCATTTT
V gene: TRBV19; D gene: TRBD2; clone size: NA; J gene: TRBJ2-3; CDR3 protein: CARGGRQGTSGAWDTQYF; CDR3 DNA: TGTGCCAGGGGAGGGCGACAGGGCACTAGCGGGGCCTGGGATACGCAGTATTTT
V gene: TRBV20-1; D gene: TRBD2; clone size: many; J gene: TRBJ2-7; CDR3 protein: CSATASGRLYEQYF; CDR3 DNA: TGCAGTGCTACGGCTAGCGGGAGGCTCTACGAGCAGTACTTC
V gene: TRBV27; D gene: TRBD2; clone size: many; J gene: TRBJ2-1; CDR3 protein: CASSILRLAGGYNEQFF; CDR3 DNA: TGTGCCAGCAGTATCCTAAGACTAGCGGGGGGTTACAATGAGCAGTTCTTC
V gene: TRBV7-2; D gene: NA; clone size: NA; J gene: TRBJ1-1; CDR3 protein: CASSLGGGAETFF; CDR3 DNA: TGCGCCAGCAGCTTAGGTGGTGGTGCTGAAACTTTCTTT
V gene: TRBV7-2; D gene: TRBD2; clone size: medium-sized; J gene: TRBJ2-1; CDR3 protein: CASSTLAGGLTYNEQFF; CDR3 DNA: TGTGCCAGCAGCACACTAGCGGGGGGTCTAACCTACAATGAGCAGTTCTTC
V gene: TRBV6-6; D gene: TRBD2; clone size: medium-sized; J gene: TRBJ2-3; CDR3 protein: CASSYSMSSGVKTDTQYF; CDR3 DNA: TGTGCCAGCAGTTACTCGATGTCTAGCGGGGTTAAGACAGATACGCAGTATTTT
V gene: TRBV20-1; D gene: NA; clone size: many; J gene: TRBJ2-7; CDR3 protein: CSAQTGTSEQYF; CDR3 DNA: TGCAGTGCCCAGACCGGGACATCCGAGCAGTACTTC
V gene: TRBV12-3/TRBV12-4; D gene: TRBD2; clone size: many; J gene: TRBJ2-1; CDR3 protein: CASSLRSGGYNEQFF; CDR3 DNA: TGTGCCAGCAGTTTAAGGAGCGGGGGCTACAATGAGCAGTTCTTC
V gene: TRBV7-2; D gene: NA; clone size: many; J gene: TRBJ2-3; CDR3 protein: CASSLSTGVHTDTQYF; CDR3 DNA: TGTGCCAGCAGCTTATCGACGGGAGTCCACACAGATACGCAGTATTTT
V gene: TRBV6-5; D gene: NA; clone size: NA; J gene: TRBJ1-6; CDR3 protein: CASSYSLAVNSPLHF; CDR3 DNA: TGTGCCAGCAGTTACTCGCTGGCAGTCAATTCACCCCTCCACTTT
V gene: TRBV29-1; D gene: TRBD2; clone size: NA; J gene: TRBJ2-1; CDR3 protein: CSSRDYTSYNEQFF; CDR3 DNA: TGCAGCTCTCGGGACTACACCTCCTACAATGAGCAGTTCTTC
V gene: TRBV6-1; D gene: NA; clone size: medium-sized; J gene: TRBJ1-1; CDR3 protein: CASRITGTPGTEAFF; CDR3 DNA: TGTGCCAGCAGGATAACCGGGACACCAGGCACTGAAGCTTTCTTT
V gene: TRBV20-1; D gene: NA; clone size: many; J gene: TRBJ2-1; CDR3 protein: CSAGGYRPYNEQFF; CDR3 DNA: TGCAGTGCTGGAGGATATCGACCATACAATGAGCAGTTCTTC
V gene: TRBV9; D gene: NA; clone size: many; J gene: TRBJ2-1; CDR3 protein: CASSVSGSSSYNEQFF; CDR3 DNA: TGTGCCAGCAGCGTATCCGGGTCCAGCTCCTACAATGAGCAGTTCTTC
V gene: TRBV14; D gene: TRBD1; clone size: many; J gene: TRBJ1-1; CDR3 protein: CASRGQAVNTEAFF; CDR3 DNA: TGTGCCAGCAGAGGACAGGCTGTGAACACTGAAGCTTTCTTT
V gene: TRBV12-3/TRBV12-4; D gene: TRBD2; clone size: many; J gene: TRBJ2-1; CDR3 protein: CASGRAGGPYNEQFF; CDR3 DNA: TGTGCCAGCGGGCGAGCGGGGGGGCCGTACAATGAGCAGTTCTTC
V gene: TRBV27; D gene: NA; clone size: medium-sized; J gene: TRBJ2-7; CDR3 protein: CASSTWGHPRPENNEQYF; CDR3 DNA: TGTGCCAGCAGTACGTGGGGGCACCCCAGACCTGAGAATAACGAGCAGTACTTC
V gene: TRBV7-9; D gene: NA; clone size: many; J gene: TRBJ2-2; CDR3 protein: CASSLMTGELFF; CDR3 DNA: TGTGCCAGCAGCTTAATGACCGGGGAGCTGTTTTTT
V gene: TRBV20-1; D gene: TRBD1; clone size: many; J gene: TRBJ2-7; CDR3 protein: CSVQTGASSYEQYF; CDR3 DNA: TGCAGTGTCCAGACAGGGGCCAGCTCCTACGAGCAGTACTTC
V gene: TRBV10-3; D gene: NA; clone size: many; J gene: TRBJ1-5; CDR3 protein: CAIGDSNQPQHF; CDR3 DNA: TGTGCCATCGGGGATAGCAATCAGCCCCAGCATTTT
V gene: TRBV12-3/TRBV12-4; D gene: NA; clone size: few; J gene: TRBJ2-7; CDR3 protein: CASGRGWETYEQYF; CDR3 DNA: TGTGCCAGCGGCCGCGGCTGGGAAACCTACGAGCAGTACTTC
V gene: TRBV6-1; D gene: NA; clone size: NA; J gene: TRBJ2-1; CDR3 protein: CASSPRFGSPTNEQLF; CDR3 DNA: TGTGCTAGCAGCCCCCGGTTCGGGAGTCCCACCAATGAGCAGCTCTTC
V gene: TRBV28; D gene: NA; clone size: many; J gene: TRBJ1-5; CDR3 protein: CASSFSPGTQSYSNQPQHF; CDR3 DNA: TGTGCCAGCAGTTTTTCACCCGGGACACAGAGTTATAGCAATCAGCCCCAGCATTTT
V gene: TRBV10-3; D gene: TRBD1; clone size: many; J gene: TRBJ1-1; CDR3 protein: CAISEPRQGSSGKAFF; CDR3 DNA: TGTGCCATCAGTGAGCCCAGACAGGGTTCTTCGGGCAAAGCTTTCTTT
V gene: TRBV3-1; D gene: TRBD2; clone size: NA; J gene: TRBJ2-3; CDR3 protein: CASSHARRASGASSTDTQYF; CDR3 DNA: TGTGCCAGCAGCCATGCGAGGAGGGCTAGCGGGGCCTCTAGCACAGATACGCAGTATTTT
V gene: TRBV3-1; D gene: NA; clone size: NA; J gene: TRBJ1-1; CDR3 protein: CASSQAGHKTEAFF; CDR3 DNA: TGTGCCAGCAGCCAGGCGGGACACAAAACTGAAGCCTTCTTT
V gene: TRBV29-1; D gene: NA; clone size: many; J gene: TRBJ2-5; CDR3 protein: CSVALTTTQETQYF; CDR3 DNA: TGCAGCGTTGCCCTCACGACAACCCAAGAGACCCAGTACTTC
V gene: TRBV11-2; D gene: NA; clone size: many; J gene: TRBJ2-7; CDR3 protein: CASSLPGSYEQYF; CDR3 DNA: TGTGCCAGCAGCTTACCGGGGTCCTACGAGCAGTACTTC
V gene: TRBV7-6; D gene: NA; clone size: NA; J gene: TRBJ1-5; CDR3 protein: CASSLAGNQPRHF; CDR3 DNA: TGTGCCAGTAGCTTAGCGGGCAATCAGCCCCGGCATTTT
V gene: TRBV3-1; D gene: NA; clone size: many; J gene: TRBJ2-5; CDR3 protein: CASSQGASTQYF; CDR3 DNA: TGTGCCAGCAGCCAAGGAGCCAGCACCCAGTACTTC